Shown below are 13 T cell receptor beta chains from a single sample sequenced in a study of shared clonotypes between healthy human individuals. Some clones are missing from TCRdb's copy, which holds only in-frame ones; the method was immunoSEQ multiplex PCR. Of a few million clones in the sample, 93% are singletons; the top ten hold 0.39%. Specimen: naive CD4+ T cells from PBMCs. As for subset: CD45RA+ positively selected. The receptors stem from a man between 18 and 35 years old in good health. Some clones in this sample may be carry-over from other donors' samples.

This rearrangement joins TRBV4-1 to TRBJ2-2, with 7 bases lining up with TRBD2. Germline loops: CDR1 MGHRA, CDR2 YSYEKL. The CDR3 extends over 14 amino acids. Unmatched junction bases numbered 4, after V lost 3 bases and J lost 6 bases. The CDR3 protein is CASSHLGGSGELFF. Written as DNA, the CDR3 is TGCGCCAGCAGCCACCTGGGGGGGTCCGGGGAGCTGTTTTTT.

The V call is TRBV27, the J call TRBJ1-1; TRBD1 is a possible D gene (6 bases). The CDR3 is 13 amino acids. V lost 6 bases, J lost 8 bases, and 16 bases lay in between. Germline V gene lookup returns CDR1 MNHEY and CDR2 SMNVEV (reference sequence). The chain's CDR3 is CASRRTAPFEAFF. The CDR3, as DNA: TGTGCCAGCAGACGGACAGCCCCCTTCGAAGCTTTCTTT.

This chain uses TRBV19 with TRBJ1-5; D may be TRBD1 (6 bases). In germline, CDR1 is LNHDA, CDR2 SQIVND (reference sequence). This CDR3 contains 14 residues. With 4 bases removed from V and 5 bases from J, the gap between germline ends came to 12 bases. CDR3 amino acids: CASSSQGSDQPQHF. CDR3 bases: TGTGCCAGTAGTAGTCAGGGGTCGGATCAGCCCCAGCATTTT.

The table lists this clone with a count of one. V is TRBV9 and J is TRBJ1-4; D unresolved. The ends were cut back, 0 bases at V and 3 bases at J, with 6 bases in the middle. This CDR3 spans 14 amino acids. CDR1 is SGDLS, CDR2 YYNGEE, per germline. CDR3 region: CASSVEVANEKLFF. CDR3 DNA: TGTGCCAGCAGCGTAGAGGTAGCTAATGAAAAACTGTTTTTT.

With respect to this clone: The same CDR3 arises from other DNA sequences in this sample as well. The CDR3 sequence: CASSSTGTGEETQYF. DNA of the CDR3: TGCGCCAGCAGCTCCACCGGGACAGGGGAGGAGACCCAGTACTTC. The rearrangement joins TRBV5-1 to TRBJ2-5, with 10 bases lining up with TRBD1. Germline lookup yields CDR1 SGHRS and CDR2 YFSETQ. There are 15 residues in the CDR3. Losses at the gene ends were 3 bases for V and 5 bases for J; bases not matched to a gene: 7.

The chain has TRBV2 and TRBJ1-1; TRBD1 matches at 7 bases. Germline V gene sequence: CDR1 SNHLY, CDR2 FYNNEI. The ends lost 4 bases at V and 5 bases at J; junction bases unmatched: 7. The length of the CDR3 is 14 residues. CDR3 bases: TGTGCCAGCAGTGGAGAGGCAGGGGGGACTGAAGCTTTCTTT. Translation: CASSGEAGGTEAFF.

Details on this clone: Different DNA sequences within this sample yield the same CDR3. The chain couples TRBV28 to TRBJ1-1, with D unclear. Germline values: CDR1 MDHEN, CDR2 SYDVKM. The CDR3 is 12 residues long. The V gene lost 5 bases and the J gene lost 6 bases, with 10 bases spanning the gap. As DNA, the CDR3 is TGTGCCAGCAGTCCCCCGACCTCTGAAGCTTTCTTT. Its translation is CASSPPTSEAFF.

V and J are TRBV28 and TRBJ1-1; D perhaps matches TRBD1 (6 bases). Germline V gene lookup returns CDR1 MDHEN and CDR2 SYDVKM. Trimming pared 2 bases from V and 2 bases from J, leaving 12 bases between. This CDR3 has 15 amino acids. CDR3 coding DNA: TGTGCCAGCAGTTTACTGGACAGAATTAACACTGAAGCTTTCTTT. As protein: CASSLLDRINTEAFF.

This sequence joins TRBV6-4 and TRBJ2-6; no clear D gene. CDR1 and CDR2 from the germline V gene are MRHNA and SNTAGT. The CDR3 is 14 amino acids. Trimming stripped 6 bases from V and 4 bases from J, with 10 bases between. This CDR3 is CASSPVAGANVLTF. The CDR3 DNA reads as TGTGCCAGCAGCCCGGTGGCGGGGGCCAACGTCCTGACTTTC.

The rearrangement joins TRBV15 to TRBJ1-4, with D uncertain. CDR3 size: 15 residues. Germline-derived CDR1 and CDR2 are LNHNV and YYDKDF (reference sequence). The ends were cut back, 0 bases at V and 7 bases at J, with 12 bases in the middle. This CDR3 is CATSRDRSGAEKLFF. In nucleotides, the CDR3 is TGTGCCACCAGCAGAGATCGATCAGGTGCTGAAAAACTGTTTTTT. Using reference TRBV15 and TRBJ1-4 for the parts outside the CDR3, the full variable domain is DAMVIQNPRYQVTQFGKPVTLSCSQTLNHNVMYWYQQKSSQAPKLLFHYYDKDFNNEADTPDNFQSRRPNTSFCFLDIRSPGLGDTAMYLCATSRDRSGAEKLFFGSGTQLSVL.

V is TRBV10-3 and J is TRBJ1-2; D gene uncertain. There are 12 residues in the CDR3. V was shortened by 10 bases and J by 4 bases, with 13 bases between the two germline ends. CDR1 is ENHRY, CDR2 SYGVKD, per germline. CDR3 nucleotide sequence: TGTGCCACCTGGACCCTTAGCTATGGCTACACCTTC. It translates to CATWTLSYGYTF.

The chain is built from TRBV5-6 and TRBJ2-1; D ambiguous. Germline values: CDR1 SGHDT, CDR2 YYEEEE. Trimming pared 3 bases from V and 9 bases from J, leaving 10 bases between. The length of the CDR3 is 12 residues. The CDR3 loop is CASSWANREQFF. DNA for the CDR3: TGTGCCAGCAGCTGGGCCAACCGTGAGCAGTTCTTC.

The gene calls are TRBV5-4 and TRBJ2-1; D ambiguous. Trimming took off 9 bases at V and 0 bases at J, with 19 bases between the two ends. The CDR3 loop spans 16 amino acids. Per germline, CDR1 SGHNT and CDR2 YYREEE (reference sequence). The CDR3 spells CATQKIEMSSYNEQFF. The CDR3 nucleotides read TGTGCCACGCAAAAGATAGAAATGAGCTCCTACAATGAGCAGTTCTTC.